A selection of T cell receptor beta chains follows, all from one sample in a study of read filtering for tumor transcriptome and immune sequencing. MiXCR was run by TCRdb on the reads, yielding one entry per CDR3 protein. Here the sample spans 45,000 to 50,000 distinct CDR3 sequences, 10% to 15% being singletons. The sample taken for sequencing was a population of CD138-negative cells sorted from bone marrow. The source of these receptors is a donor at least 40 years old with multiple myeloma. The CDR3 runs from the conserved cysteine through the conserved F or W. D genes are given only for firm matches. Clone size is given for some rows only: seen once, a few or many times, or a class if the clone is expanded.

J gene,CDR3 length,D gene,V gene,clone size,CDR3 protein,CDR3 DNA
TRBJ2-2,14,.,TRBV19,many,CASSFSVRTGELFF,TGTGCCAGTAGTTTTAGCGTACGCACCGGGGAGCTGTTTTTT
TRBJ1-5,14,.,TRBV3-1,many,CASSQENGGRPQHF,TGTGCCAGCAGCCAAGAAAACGGGGGTCGACCCCAGCATTTT
TRBJ1-5,15,.,TRBV2,.,CASRQGRTRNQSRHF,TGTGCCAGCAGGCAAGGCAGGACGCGTAATCAGTCCCGGCATTTT
TRBJ2-2,15,TRBD2,TRBV29-1,few,CSVAGSGSTTGELFF,TGCAGCGTTGCAGGAAGCGGGAGTACCACCGGGGAGCTGTTTTTT
TRBJ2-7,13,.,TRBV23-1,few,CASSQKYGYEQYF,TGCGCCAGCAGCCAAAAATACGGCTACGAGCAGTACTTC
TRBJ2-1,13,TRBD2,TRBV29-1,.,CSAGTSGNNEQLF,TGCAGCGCAGGGACTAGCGGCAACAATGAGCAGCTCTTC
TRBJ1-2,13,TRBD1,TRBV2,many,CAGGQGIDYGYTF,TGTGCCGGTGGACAGGGCATCGACTATGGCTACACCTTC
TRBJ2-1,11,.,TRBV5-5,medium-sized,CASSLAREQFF,TGTGCCAGCAGCTTGGCCAGAGAGCAGTTCTTC
TRBJ2-7,12,.,TRBV30,many,CAWSISSGEQYF,TGTGCCTGGAGTATCTCGTCTGGCGAGCAGTACTTC
TRBJ2-1,13,.,TRBV11-2,many,CASSSPSGHEQFF,TGTGCCAGCAGCTCCCCCTCGGGCCATGAGCAGTTCTTC
TRBJ2-1,16,.,TRBV4-3,many,CASSQEYSGLLNEQFF,TGCGCCAGCAGCCAAGAGTATTCAGGTCTGTTGAATGAGCAGTTCTTC
TRBJ1-1,17,.,TRBV5-1,many,CASSLEGGPTRNTEAFF,TGCGCCAGCAGCTTGGAGGGTGGCCCTACACGCAACACTGAAGCTTTCTTT
TRBJ2-5,16,TRBD2,TRBV29-1,many,CSVVSLAGVLGETQYF,TGCAGCGTTGTTTCACTAGCGGGAGTTCTGGGAGAGACCCAGTACTTC
TRBJ2-1,15,.,TRBV3-1,.,CASSQRGGPPNEQFF,TGTGCCAGCAGCCAACGTGGCGGCCCGCCCAATGAGCAGTTCTTC
TRBJ2-5,13,.,TRBV19,many,CASSISGQETQYF,TGTGCCAGTAGTATCTCCGGCCAAGAGACCCAGTACTTC
TRBJ2-5,13,.,TRBV18,many,CASSPEVGETQYF,TGTGCCAGCTCACCAGAGGTTGGCGAGACCCAGTACTTC
TRBJ2-3,16,TRBD1,TRBV7-9,many,CASSVLGQAPTDTQYF,TGTGCCAGCAGCGTCCTGGGACAGGCCCCCACAGATACGCAGTATTTT
TRBJ2-1,15,TRBD2,TRBV5-1,many,CASSLTSGYYNEQFF,TGCGCCAGCAGCTTGACTAGCGGGTATTACAATGAGCAGTTCTTC
TRBJ2-5,14,.,TRBV12-3/TRBV12-4,many,CASSPGVERETQYF,TGTGCCAGCAGTCCGGGAGTCGAGAGGGAGACCCAGTACTTC
TRBJ2-1,14,TRBD1,TRBV7-2,many,CASSKGTVSNEQFF,TGTGCCAGCAGCAAAGGGACAGTATCCAATGAGCAGTTCTTC
TRBJ2-1,13,.,TRBV29-1,many,CSVDIQAYGEQFF,TGCAGCGTTGATATTCAGGCGTACGGTGAGCAGTTCTTC
TRBJ2-1,12,.,TRBV29-1,many,CSVGGGWNEQFF,TGCAGCGTCGGAGGAGGATGGAATGAGCAGTTCTTC
TRBJ2-7,15,TRBD1,TRBV7-2,many,CASTLSGTVSYEQYF,TGTGCCAGCACCCTATCCGGGACAGTCTCCTACGAGCAGTACTTC
TRBJ2-5,16,.,TRBV5-1,many,CASSLLTGATQETQYF,TGCGCCAGCAGCTTGCTGACAGGCGCTACCCAAGAGACCCAGTACTTC
TRBJ1-5,14,.,TRBV7-2,many,CASSLDGSNQPQHF,TGTGCCAGCAGCTTAGATGGTAGCAATCAGCCCCAGCATTTT
TRBJ2-7,13,TRBD2,TRBV12-3/TRBV12-4,many,CASSIGLAYEQYF,TGTGCCAGCAGTATAGGACTAGCCTACGAGCAGTACTTC
TRBJ2-3,12,.,TRBV2,many,CASCLDADTQYF,TGTGCCAGCTGCTTAGATGCAGATACGCAGTATTTT
TRBJ2-1,16,TRBD2,TRBV7-2,many,CASSRTSGSGYNEQFF,TGTGCCAGCAGCCGGACTAGCGGGAGTGGTTACAATGAGCAGTTCTTC
TRBJ2-1,14,.,TRBV29-1,many,CSASQGVIVSEQFF,TGCAGCGCATCGCAAGGGGTAATAGTAAGTGAGCAGTTCTTC
TRBJ2-1,13,TRBD2,TRBV7-3,many,CASSLGTNQIRFF,TGTGCCAGCAGCTTAGGGACTAATCAAATAAGGTTCTTC
TRBJ2-1,15,TRBD2,TRBV6-1,.,CANSLAGGSYNEQFF,TGTGCGAACAGTCTAGCGGGAGGTTCCTACAATGAGCAGTTCTTC
TRBJ2-7,14,TRBD2,TRBV20-1,many,CSAKLAGGPNEQYF,TGCAGTGCTAAGCTAGCGGGAGGGCCCAACGAGCAGTACTTC
TRBJ2-5,12,.,TRBV12-3/TRBV12-4,few,CASSLLGEAQYF,TGTGCCAGCAGCCTCCTCGGAGAGGCCCAGTACTTC
TRBJ2-2,14,.,TRBV9,many,CASSVGTVGGELFF,TGTGCCAGCAGCGTAGGGACCGTGGGCGGGGAGCTGTTTTTT
TRBJ2-1,16,TRBD2,TRBV3-1,many,CASSQPGTSGYNEQFF,TGTGCCAGCAGCCAACCAGGGACTAGCGGGTACAATGAGCAGTTCTTC
TRBJ1-1,12,.,TRBV6-1,many,CASGPANTEAFF,TGTGCCAGCGGTCCGGCGAACACTGAAGCTTTCTTT
TRBJ2-7,13,.,TRBV6-5,many,CASSLGPPGWQYF,TGTGCCAGCAGTCTCGGACCTCCGGGGTGGCAGTACTTC